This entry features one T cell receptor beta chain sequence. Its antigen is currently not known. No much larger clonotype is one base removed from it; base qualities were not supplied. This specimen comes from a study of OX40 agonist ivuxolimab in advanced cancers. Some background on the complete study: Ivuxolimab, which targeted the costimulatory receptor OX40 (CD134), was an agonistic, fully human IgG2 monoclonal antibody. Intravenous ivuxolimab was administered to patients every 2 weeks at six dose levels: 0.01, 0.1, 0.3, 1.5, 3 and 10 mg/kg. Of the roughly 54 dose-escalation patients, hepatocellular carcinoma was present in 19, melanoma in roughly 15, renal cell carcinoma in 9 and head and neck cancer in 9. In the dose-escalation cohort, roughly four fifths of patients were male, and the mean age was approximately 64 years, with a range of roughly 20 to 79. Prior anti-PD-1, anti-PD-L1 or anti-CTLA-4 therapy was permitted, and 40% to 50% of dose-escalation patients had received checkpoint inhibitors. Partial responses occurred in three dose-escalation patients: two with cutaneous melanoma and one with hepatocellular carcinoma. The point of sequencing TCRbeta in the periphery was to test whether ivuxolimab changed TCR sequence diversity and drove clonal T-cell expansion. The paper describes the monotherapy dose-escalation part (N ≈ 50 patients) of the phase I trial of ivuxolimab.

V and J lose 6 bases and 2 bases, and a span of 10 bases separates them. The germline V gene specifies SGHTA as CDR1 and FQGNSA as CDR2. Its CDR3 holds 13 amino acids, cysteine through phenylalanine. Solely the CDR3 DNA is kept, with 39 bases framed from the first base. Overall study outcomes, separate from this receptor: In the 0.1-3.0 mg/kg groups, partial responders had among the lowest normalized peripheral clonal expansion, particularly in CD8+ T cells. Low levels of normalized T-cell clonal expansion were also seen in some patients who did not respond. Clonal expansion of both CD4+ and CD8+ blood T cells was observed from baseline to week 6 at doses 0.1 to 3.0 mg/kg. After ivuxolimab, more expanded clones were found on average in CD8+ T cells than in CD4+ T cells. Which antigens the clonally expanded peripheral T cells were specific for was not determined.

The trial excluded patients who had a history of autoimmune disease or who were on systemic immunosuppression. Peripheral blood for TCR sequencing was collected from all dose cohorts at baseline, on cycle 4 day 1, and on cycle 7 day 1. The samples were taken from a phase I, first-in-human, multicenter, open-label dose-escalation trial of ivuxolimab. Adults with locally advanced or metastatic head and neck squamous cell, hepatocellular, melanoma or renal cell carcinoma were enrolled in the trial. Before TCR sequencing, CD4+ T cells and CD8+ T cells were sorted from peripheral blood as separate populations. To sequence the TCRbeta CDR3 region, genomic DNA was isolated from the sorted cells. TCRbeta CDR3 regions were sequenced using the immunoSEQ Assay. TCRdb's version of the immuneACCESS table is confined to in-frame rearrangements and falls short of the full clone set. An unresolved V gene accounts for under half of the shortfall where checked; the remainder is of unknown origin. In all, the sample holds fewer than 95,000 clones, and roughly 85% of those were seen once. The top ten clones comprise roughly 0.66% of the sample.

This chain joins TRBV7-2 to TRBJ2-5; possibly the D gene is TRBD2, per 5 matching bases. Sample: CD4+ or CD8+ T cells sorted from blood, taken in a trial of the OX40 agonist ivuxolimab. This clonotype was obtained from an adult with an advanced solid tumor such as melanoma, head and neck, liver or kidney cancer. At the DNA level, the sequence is TGTGCCAGCAGACCCGGGGTACAAGAGACCCAGTACTTC. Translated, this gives CASRPGVQETQYF. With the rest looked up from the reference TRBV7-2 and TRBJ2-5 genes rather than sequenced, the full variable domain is GAGVSQSPSNKVTEKGKDVELRCDPISGHTALYWYRQSLGQGLEFLIYFQGNSAPDKSGLPSDRFSAERTGGSVSTLTIQRTQQEDSAVYLCASRPGVQETQYFGPGTRLLVL.